The present T cell receptor beta chain was sequenced within a study of blood T cell repertoires in COVID-19 (dated by TCRdb to the early 2020s). Context from the whole study: Samples from collaborators originated in the United States, Italy and Spain and spanned both the acute and convalescent phases of COVID-19. The prospective study material was composed of cDNA or gDNA derived from T cells, B-cell-depleted T cells, or PBMCs. Subjects who had been exposed to COVID-19, were actively infected with it, or had recovered from it provided the deeply sampled blood TCRbeta repertoires that made up the dataset. The repertoires were released in a freely available public database meant as a resource for research on the immune response to SARS-CoV-2. Samples were obtained from the ongoing ImmuneRACE study (first 160 participants) and from approximately 1,200 subjects provided by 6 global collaborators. A de-identified subject ID, COVID-19 status, age in years and sex were almost always included in the sample metadata. Where available, HLA class I and class II types were taken from metadata supplied by the sample provider and were not determined by assay-based typing. What the research found in general, with its limitations: The amount of clinical and demographic metadata varied by source and participant and was provided uncurated.

TCRbeta CDR3 regions were amplified from genomic DNA by means of the immunoSEQ Assay, a bias-controlled multiplex PCR. Processing in the source paper ran as follows. The number of nucleated cells in each sample was estimated by amplification of reference gene primers within the assay. Sequence reads were collapsed and filtered to measure the absolute abundance of every unique TCRbeta CDR3 rearrangement. For each sample, productive Simpson clonality was calculated by taking the square root of Simpson's diversity index across productive rearrangements. TCRdb carries this immuneACCESS record with in-frame sequences only. Its versions omit some clonotypes, under half of them owing to an unresolved V gene in the studies checked, with the rest unexplained. V, J and clone size were drawn from that table, and D and trimming were deduced from the DNA. The sample table records about 150,000 clones; 76% of these occur just once. The top ten constitute about 3.8% of the sample.

Its CDR3 holds 14 amino acids, cysteine through phenylalanine. Of all the DNA, just the CDR3 is kept, 42 bases in frame from base 1. According to the germline V gene, CDR1 reads MNHNS and CDR2 reads SASEGT. At the junction V is shortened by 6 bases and J by 5 bases; bases outside the gene matches: 9. The collaborating institutions used their own protocols to collect whole blood in K2EDTA tubes. For TCRbeta analysis, collaborator samples were shipped as frozen whole blood, as isolated PBMCs, or as DNA extracted from either sample type. A word on this clone: Its antigen specificity is not known. Base qualities were left out, and no much larger clone turns up one base away.

The rearranged segments are TRBV6-1 and TRBJ1-2; 7 middle bases align to TRBD1. The sequenced sample was peripheral blood. The receptor was derived from a woman older than 75 with acute or convalescent COVID-19. CDR3 loop: CASRTTGARYGYTF. The nucleotide sequence reads as follows: TGTGCCAGCAGGACCACAGGGGCCAGATATGGCTACACCTTC.